The rows below give T cell receptor beta chains drawn from one sample of a study of shared clonotypes between healthy human individuals. The method was immunoSEQ multiplex PCR; TCRdb's version includes in-frame clones alone and lacks a portion of them. The sample holds 800,000 to 1,200,000 clones, approximately 78% seen once. The sample taken for sequencing was memory CD4+ T cells from PBMCs. The source of these receptors is a man between 18 and 35 years old in good health. Some clones in this sample may be carry-over from other donors' samples. Both conserved end residues are part of each CDR3. A D gene is named only where the DNA matches it firmly. Size is omitted from some rows. Given values are once, few, many or a class for expanded clones.

j_call v_call d_call clone_size cdr3_aa cdr3_nt
TRBJ2-7 TRBV7-2 NA NA CASSPARTSTYEQYF TGTGCCAGCAGTCCCGCCCGGACTTCCACCTACGAGCAGTACTTC
TRBJ1-2 TRBV28 TRBD1 NA CASSSQGNYGYTF TGTGCCAGCAGCTCACAGGGGAACTATGGCTACACCTTC
TRBJ2-7 TRBV5-5 NA NA CASTSFGGRVQYF TGTGCCAGCACCTCATTCGGCGGCCGGGTGCAGTACTTC
TRBJ1-1 TRBV19 NA NA CASSMGIRIEAFF TGTGCCAGTAGTATGGGAATCCGGATTGAAGCTTTCTTT
TRBJ2-7 TRBV27 NA NA CASSPDLQEPNRYEQYF TGTGCCAGCAGCCCCGACCTCCAGGAACCTAACAGGTACGAGCAGTACTTC
TRBJ2-3 TRBV5-1 NA NA CASSSPREGDTQYF TGCGCCAGCAGCTCCCCGCGGGAAGGAGATACGCAGTATTTT
TRBJ2-7 TRBV11-2 NA NA CASSLDRGGQYF TGTGCCAGCAGCTTAGATCGAGGGGGGCAGTACTTC
TRBJ2-7 TRBV6-6 NA NA CASSYPPDYLREQYF TGTGCCAGCAGTTACCCTCCAGACTATCTGCGCGAGCAGTACTTC
TRBJ1-2 TRBV11-2 TRBD1 NA CASSYGWRQGDYTF TGTGCCAGCAGCTATGGGTGGAGACAGGGAGACTACACCTTC
TRBJ2-3 TRBV11-2 TRBD2 few CASSLDDLREGTDTQYF TGTGCCAGCAGCTTAGATGATCTGCGGGAGGGCACAGATACGCAGTATTTT
TRBJ2-7 TRBV7-9 TRBD1 NA CASSPGQGSFYEQYF TGTGCCAGCAGCCCAGGACAGGGAAGTTTTTACGAGCAGTACTTC
TRBJ1-1 TRBV7-2 NA NA CASRDRGGEAEAFF TGTGCCAGCAGGGATAGGGGGGGAGAGGCTGAAGCTTTCTTT
TRBJ2-1 TRBV28 NA NA CASTLNNEQFF TGTGCCAGCACCTTAAACAATGAGCAGTTCTTC
TRBJ1-6 TRBV4-3 NA NA CASSQDGSPLHF TGCGCCAGCAGCCAAGATGGCTCACCCCTCCACTTT
TRBJ2-7 TRBV5-1 NA few CASSLALAAEQYF TGCGCCAGCAGCTTGGCACTAGCCGCAGAGCAGTACTTC
TRBJ1-1 TRBV18 NA NA CASSLYSGETEAFF TGTGCCAGCTCACTATATTCGGGGGAGACTGAAGCTTTCTTT
TRBJ2-2 TRBV9 TRBD1 NA CASSGRQGAGSDTGELFF TGTGCCAGCAGCGGCAGACAGGGGGCAGGATCCGACACCGGGGAGCTGTTTTTT
TRBJ2-1 TRBV9 TRBD1 NA CASSPRQGDYNEQFF TGTGCCAGCAGCCCTCGACAGGGGGATTACAATGAGCAGTTCTTC
TRBJ1-2 TRBV30 NA NA CAWSVPGGGYTF TGTGCCTGGAGTGTACCAGGTGGAGGCTACACCTTC
TRBJ1-4 TRBV16 NA NA CASSPYEKLFF TGTGCCAGCAGCCCGTATGAAAAACTGTTTTTT
TRBJ2-5 TRBV6-5 NA NA CASRTFRRDQETQYF TGTGCCAGCAGGACTTTCCGGAGGGACCAAGAGACCCAGTACTTC
TRBJ1-2 TRBV14 NA NA CASSQKQAHGYTF TGTGCCAGCAGCCAGAAGCAGGCACATGGCTACACCTTC
TRBJ1-1 TRBV9 TRBD1 NA CASSVDTGGGGTEAFF TGTGCCAGCAGCGTAGACACAGGGGGAGGAGGCACTGAAGCTTTCTTT
TRBJ2-3 TRBV12-2 NA NA CASRVDEIRQKCTDTQYF TGTGCAAGTCGCGTAGATGAAATCAGACAGAAATGCACAGATACGCAGTATTTT
TRBJ2-3 TRBV14 NA few CASSRARDTQYF TGTGCCAGCAGCAGAGCGCGGGATACGCAGTATTTT
TRBJ2-7 TRBV11-1 NA NA CASSQNNPTQYF TGTGCCAGCAGCCAAAATAATCCTACGCAGTACTTC
TRBJ2-7 TRBV6-4 TRBD2 NA CASSDLGTSGKRGYF TGTGCCAGCAGTGACCTTGGGACTAGCGGGAAGAGAGGGTACTTC
TRBJ2-5 TRBV29-1 TRBD1 NA CGGQSGQETQYF TGCGGGGGACAGTCAGGCCAAGAGACCCAGTACTTC
TRBJ2-2 TRBV2 TRBD2 NA CASSLGLAGTGELFF TGTGCCAGCAGCTTGGGACTAGCGGGCACCGGGGAGCTGTTTTTT
TRBJ2-7 TRBV6-5 NA once CASTPGVGVYEQYF TGTGCCAGCACCCCGGGGGTAGGGGTCTACGAGCAGTACTTC
TRBJ2-5 TRBV28 TRBD2 NA CASSRAGGLETQYF TGTGCCAGCAGTAGGGCGGGAGGGCTGGAGACCCAGTACTTC
TRBJ2-7 TRBV5-1 TRBD2 NA CASSLELAGSVEQYF TGCGCCAGCAGCTTGGAGCTAGCGGGATCGGTCGAGCAGTACTTC
TRBJ2-6 TRBV6-1 NA few CASRVVGTGANVLTF TGTGCCAGCAGGGTAGTGGGGACTGGGGCCAACGTCCTGACTTTC
TRBJ2-3 TRBV29-1 NA NA CSVRRESPNTQYF TGCAGCGTTCGCCGGGAGTCTCCTAATACGCAGTATTTT
TRBJ2-3 TRBV20-1 NA NA CSARDLIAQYF TGCAGTGCTAGAGATTTAATCGCGCAGTATTTT